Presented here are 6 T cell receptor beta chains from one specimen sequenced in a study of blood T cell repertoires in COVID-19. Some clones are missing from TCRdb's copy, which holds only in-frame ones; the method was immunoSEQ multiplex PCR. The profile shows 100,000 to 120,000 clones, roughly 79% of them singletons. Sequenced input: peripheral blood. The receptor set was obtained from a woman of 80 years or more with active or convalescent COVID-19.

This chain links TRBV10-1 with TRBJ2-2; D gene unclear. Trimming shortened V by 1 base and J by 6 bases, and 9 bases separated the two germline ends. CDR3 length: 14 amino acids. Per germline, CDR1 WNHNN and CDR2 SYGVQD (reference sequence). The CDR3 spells CASSELFSAGELFF. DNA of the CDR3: TGCGCCAGCAGTGAGTTGTTCTCGGCCGGGGAGCTGTTTTTT.

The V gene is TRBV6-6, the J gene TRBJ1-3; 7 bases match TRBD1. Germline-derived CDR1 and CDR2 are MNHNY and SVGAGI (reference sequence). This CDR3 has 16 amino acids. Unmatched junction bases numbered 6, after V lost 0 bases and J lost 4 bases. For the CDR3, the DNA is TGTGCCAGCAGTTACTCGATGGTGACAGGGGGAAACACCATATATTTT. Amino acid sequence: CASSYSMVTGGNTIYF.

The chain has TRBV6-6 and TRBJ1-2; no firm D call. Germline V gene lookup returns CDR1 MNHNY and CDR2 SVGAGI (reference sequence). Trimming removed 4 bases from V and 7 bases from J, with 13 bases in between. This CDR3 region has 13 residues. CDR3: CASSSGLRGGYTF. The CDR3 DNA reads TGTGCCAGCAGTTCGGGCCTACGGGGTGGCTACACCTTC.

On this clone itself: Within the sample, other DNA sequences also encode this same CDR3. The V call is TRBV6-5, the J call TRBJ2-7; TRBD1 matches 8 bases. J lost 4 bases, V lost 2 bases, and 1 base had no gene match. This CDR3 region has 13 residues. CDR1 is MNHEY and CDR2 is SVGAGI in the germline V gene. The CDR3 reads CASSYRQGYEQYF. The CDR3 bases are TGTGCCAGCAGTTACAGACAGGGGTACGAGCAGTACTTC.

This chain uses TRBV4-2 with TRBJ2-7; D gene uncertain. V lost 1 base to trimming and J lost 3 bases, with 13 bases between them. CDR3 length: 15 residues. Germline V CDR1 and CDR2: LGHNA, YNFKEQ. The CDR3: CASSQAYNPGYEQYF. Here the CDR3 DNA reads TGTGCCAGCAGCCAAGCGTACAACCCAGGCTACGAGCAGTACTTC.

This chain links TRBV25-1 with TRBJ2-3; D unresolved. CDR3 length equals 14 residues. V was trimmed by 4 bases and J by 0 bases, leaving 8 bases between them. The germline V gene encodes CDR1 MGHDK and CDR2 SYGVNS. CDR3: CASSVSRSTDTQYF. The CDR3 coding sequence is TGTGCCAGCAGTGTTAGCCGCAGCACAGATACGCAGTATTTT. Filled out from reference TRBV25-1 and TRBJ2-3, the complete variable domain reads EADIYQTPRYLVIGTGKKITLECSQTMGHDKMYWYQQDPGMELHLIHYSYGVNSTEKGDLSSESTVSRIRTEHFPLTLESARPSHTSQYLCASSVSRSTDTQYFGPGTRLTVL.